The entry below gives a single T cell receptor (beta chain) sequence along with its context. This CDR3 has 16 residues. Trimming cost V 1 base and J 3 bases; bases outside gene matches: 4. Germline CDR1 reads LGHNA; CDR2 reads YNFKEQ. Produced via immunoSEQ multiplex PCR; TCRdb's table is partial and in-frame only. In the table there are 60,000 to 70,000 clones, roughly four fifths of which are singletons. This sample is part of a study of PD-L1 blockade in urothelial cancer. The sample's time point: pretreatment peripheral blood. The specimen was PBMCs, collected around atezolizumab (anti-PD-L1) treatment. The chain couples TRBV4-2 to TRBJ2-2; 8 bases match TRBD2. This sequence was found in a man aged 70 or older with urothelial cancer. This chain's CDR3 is CASSQVLAGHTGELFF. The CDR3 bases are TGTGCCAGCAGCCAAGTCCTAGCGGGCCACACCGGGGAGCTGTTTTTT.